Listed below are T cell receptor beta chains from one sample, sequenced in a study of T cells in Graves' hyperthyroidism and ophthalmopathy. From the multiplex PCR reads, TCRdb called clonotypes with MiXCR, one entry per CDR3 protein. The repertoire holds about 350,000 distinct CDR3 sequences, with roughly 15% as singletons. Sequenced input: blood. The receptors derive from a woman aged 60-75 years with Graves' ophthalmopathy. Both conserved end residues are part of each CDR3. The D gene is left open where the match is weak. Where a row states a size, it is once, few, many or the class of an expanded clone; other rows omit it.

v_call: TRBV5-1
j_call: TRBJ2-7
clone_size: many
d_call: NA
cdr3_nt: TGCGCCAGCCGCCTAGGGGGGCAGTCCTACGAGCAGTACTTC
cdr3_aa: CASRLGGQSYEQYF

v_call: TRBV30
j_call: TRBJ1-1
clone_size: many
d_call: NA
cdr3_nt: TGTGCCTGGAGTGTTGGGGGCTGGGCTTTCTTT
cdr3_aa: CAWSVGGWAFF

v_call: TRBV4-2
j_call: TRBJ2-7
clone_size: many
d_call: TRBD2
cdr3_nt: TGTGCCAGCAGCCAAGAGGCTAGCGGGATGGCCGAGCAGTACTTC
cdr3_aa: CASSQEASGMAEQYF

v_call: TRBV28
j_call: TRBJ2-1
clone_size: many
d_call: NA
cdr3_nt: TGTGCCAGCAGTTTGTTCGGACTACTCGGTGAGCAGTTCTTC
cdr3_aa: CASSLFGLLGEQFF

v_call: TRBV24-1
j_call: TRBJ2-2
clone_size: few
d_call: TRBD2
cdr3_nt: TGTGCCACCAGTGATTTGTCCGGGCGGACTAGCGGGAACACCGGGGAGCTGTTTTTT
cdr3_aa: CATSDLSGRTSGNTGELFF

v_call: TRBV5-1
j_call: TRBJ1-4
clone_size: many
d_call: TRBD1
cdr3_nt: TGCGCCAGCAGCTTGACAGGGGGCACAACTAATGAAAAACTGTTTTTT
cdr3_aa: CASSLTGGTTNEKLFF

v_call: TRBV5-1
j_call: TRBJ2-1
clone_size: many
d_call: NA
cdr3_nt: TGCGCCAGCAGCTTAGAGGTCAATGAGCAGTTCTTC
cdr3_aa: CASSLEVNEQFF

v_call: TRBV30
j_call: TRBJ1-1
clone_size: NA
d_call: NA
cdr3_nt: TGTGCCTGGAGTGTAGGGGGGGGCGCGGGATCCACTGAAGCTTTCTTT
cdr3_aa: CAWSVGGGAGSTEAFF

v_call: TRBV10-3
j_call: TRBJ2-3
clone_size: few
d_call: TRBD2
cdr3_nt: TGTGCCATCAGTGGTGGCGGGAGCCGCACAGATACGCAGTATTTT
cdr3_aa: CAISGGGSRTDTQYF

v_call: TRBV2
j_call: TRBJ2-1
clone_size: many
d_call: NA
cdr3_nt: TGTGCCAGCAGTGAAGCGCGACAGACCTACAATGAGCAGTTCTTC
cdr3_aa: CASSEARQTYNEQFF

v_call: TRBV4-1
j_call: TRBJ2-5
clone_size: few
d_call: NA
cdr3_nt: TGCGCCAGCAGCAAATTGGACAGCCAAGAGACCCAGTACTTC
cdr3_aa: CASSKLDSQETQYF

v_call: TRBV18
j_call: TRBJ2-7
clone_size: NA
d_call: NA
cdr3_nt: TGTGCCAGCTCACCTTACGCAAGGGATTCCTACGAGCAGTACTTC
cdr3_aa: CASSPYARDSYEQYF

v_call: TRBV30
j_call: TRBJ1-5
clone_size: many
d_call: TRBD1
cdr3_nt: TGTGCCTGGAGTGTAAGACAGGGATATCAGCCCCAGCATTTT
cdr3_aa: CAWSVRQGYQPQHF

v_call: TRBV20-1
j_call: TRBJ2-5
clone_size: many
d_call: NA
cdr3_nt: TGCAGTGCTAGAGATTCGGGGTTGGAGACCCAGTACTTC
cdr3_aa: CSARDSGLETQYF

v_call: TRBV29-1
j_call: TRBJ2-2
clone_size: NA
d_call: TRBD1
cdr3_nt: TGCAGCGTTGAAGATGGGACAGGGGGCGGAGATGGGGAGCTGTTTTTT
cdr3_aa: CSVEDGTGGGDGELFF

v_call: TRBV20-1
j_call: TRBJ1-1
clone_size: many
d_call: NA
cdr3_nt: TGCAGTGCTCCACGAGAGAACACTGAAGCTTTCTTT
cdr3_aa: CSAPRENTEAFF

v_call: TRBV28
j_call: TRBJ2-3
clone_size: many
d_call: NA
cdr3_nt: TGTGCCACCCGGAGCGGAACTAGCACAGATACGCAGTATTTT
cdr3_aa: CATRSGTSTDTQYF

v_call: TRBV19
j_call: TRBJ2-7
clone_size: NA
d_call: TRBD2
cdr3_nt: TGTGCCAGTAGCGCGACTAGCGGGCCGGCGGGTGGCTACGAGCAGTACTTC
cdr3_aa: CASSATSGPAGGYEQYF

v_call: TRBV5-1
j_call: TRBJ2-1
clone_size: NA
d_call: NA
cdr3_nt: TGCGCCAGCAGCTTCCCCCGAGGGCGGGACTACAATGAGCAGTTCTTC
cdr3_aa: CASSFPRGRDYNEQFF

v_call: TRBV5-4
j_call: TRBJ2-1
clone_size: once
d_call: NA
cdr3_nt: TGTGCCAGCAGCCCCCTCTCACTAGGGGGCAATGAGCAGTTCTTC
cdr3_aa: CASSPLSLGGNEQFF

v_call: TRBV5-5
j_call: TRBJ2-2
clone_size: NA
d_call: TRBD2
cdr3_nt: TGTGCCTCTAGTAGCGGGAAAACCGGGGAGCTGTTTTTT
cdr3_aa: CASSSGKTGELFF

v_call: TRBV12-3/TRBV12-4
j_call: TRBJ2-5
clone_size: NA
d_call: NA
cdr3_nt: TGTGCCAGCAGTTTAAACTCTCGGGAGACCCAGTACTTC
cdr3_aa: CASSLNSRETQYF

v_call: TRBV6-1
j_call: TRBJ2-1
clone_size: few
d_call: NA
cdr3_nt: TGTGCCAGCCGGACGGAGCGGTTGGCCAATGAGCAGTTCTTC
cdr3_aa: CASRTERLANEQFF

v_call: TRBV27
j_call: TRBJ2-7
clone_size: many
d_call: NA
cdr3_nt: TGTGCCAGCAGGGCTAGCGCCCTCGAGCAGTACTTC
cdr3_aa: CASRASALEQYF

v_call: TRBV7-2
j_call: TRBJ1-1
clone_size: few
d_call: TRBD1
cdr3_nt: TGTGCCAGCAGCTTAGTACGGACAGGGCTTGCTTTCTTT
cdr3_aa: CASSLVRTGLAFF

v_call: TRBV20-1
j_call: TRBJ2-7
clone_size: many
d_call: NA
cdr3_nt: TGCAGTGCTAGTCTCCCTGGGAGGACCAGCTCCTACGAGCAGTACTTC
cdr3_aa: CSASLPGRTSSYEQYF

v_call: TRBV27
j_call: TRBJ2-3
clone_size: many
d_call: TRBD1
cdr3_nt: TGTGCCAGCAGTAAACCGGGACAGGGGGATAAGGATACGCAGTATTTT
cdr3_aa: CASSKPGQGDKDTQYF